A single count supports the clone carrying this TCR beta chain. The data are from a study of cytomegalovirus exposure and HLA in healthy donors. The CDR3 is 13 residues long. In germline, CDR1 is LNHDA, CDR2 SQIVND (reference sequence). V was pared by 7 bases and J by 6 bases, with 13 bases between. PCR was performed using 60 Vbeta and 13 Jbeta primers. Using immunoSEQ multiplex PCR, the repertoire was profiled, and TCRdb retains in-frame clones only, with some absent. The sample has some 190,000 clones, about 88% seen once. The rearrangement links TRBV19 to TRBJ2-1; D might be TRBD2 (6 bases). The TCR was taken from a woman under 30 in good health and CMV-seronegative. Input material: PBMCs. The CDR3 region has the DNA TGTGCCAGTACCCCGACTAGTTTCAATGAGCAGTTCTTC. Translation gives CASTPTSFNEQFF.